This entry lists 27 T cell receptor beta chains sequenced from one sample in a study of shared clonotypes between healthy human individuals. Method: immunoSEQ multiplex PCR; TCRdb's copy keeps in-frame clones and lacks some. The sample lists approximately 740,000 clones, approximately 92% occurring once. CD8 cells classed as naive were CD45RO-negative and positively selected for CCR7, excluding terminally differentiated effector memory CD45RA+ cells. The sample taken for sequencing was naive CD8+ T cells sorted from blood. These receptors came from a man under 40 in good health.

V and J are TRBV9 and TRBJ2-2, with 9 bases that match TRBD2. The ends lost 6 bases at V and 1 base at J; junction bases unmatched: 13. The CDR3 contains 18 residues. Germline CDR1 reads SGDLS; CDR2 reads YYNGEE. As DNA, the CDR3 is TGTGCCAGCACCGAGGGGCTAGCGGGAAAAGTGAACACCGGGGAGCTGTTTTTT. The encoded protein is CASTEGLAGKVNTGELFF.

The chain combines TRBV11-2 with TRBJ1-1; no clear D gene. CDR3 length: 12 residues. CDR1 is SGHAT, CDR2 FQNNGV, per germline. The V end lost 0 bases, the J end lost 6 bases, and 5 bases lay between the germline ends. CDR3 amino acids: CASSLDLAEAFF. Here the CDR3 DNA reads TGTGCCAGCAGCTTAGATCTCGCTGAAGCTTTCTTT.

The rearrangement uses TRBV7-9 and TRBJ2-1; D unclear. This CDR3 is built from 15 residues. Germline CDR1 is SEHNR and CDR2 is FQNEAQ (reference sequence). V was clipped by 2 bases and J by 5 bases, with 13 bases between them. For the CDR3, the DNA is TGTGCCAGCAGCTTAAGTCTGGAGATGAACAATGAGCAGTTCTTC. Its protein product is CASSLSLEMNNEQFF.

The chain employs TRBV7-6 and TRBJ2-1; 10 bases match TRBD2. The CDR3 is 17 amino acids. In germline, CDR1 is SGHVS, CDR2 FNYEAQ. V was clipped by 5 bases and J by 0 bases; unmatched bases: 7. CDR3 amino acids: CASSPGTSENSYNEQFF. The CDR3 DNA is TGTGCCAGCAGCCCGGGGACTAGCGAAAACTCCTACAATGAGCAGTTCTTC.

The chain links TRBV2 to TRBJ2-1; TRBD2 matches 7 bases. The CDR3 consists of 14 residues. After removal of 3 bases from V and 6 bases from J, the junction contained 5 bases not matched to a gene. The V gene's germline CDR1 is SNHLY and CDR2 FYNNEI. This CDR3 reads CASSDSGGGNEQFF. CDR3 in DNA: TGTGCCAGCAGTGATTCCGGCGGGGGCAATGAGCAGTTCTTC.

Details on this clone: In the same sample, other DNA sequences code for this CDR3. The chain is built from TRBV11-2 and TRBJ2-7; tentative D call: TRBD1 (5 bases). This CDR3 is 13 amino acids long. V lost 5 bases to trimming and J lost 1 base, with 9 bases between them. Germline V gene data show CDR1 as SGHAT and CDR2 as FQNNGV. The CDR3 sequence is CASSPGPSYEQYF. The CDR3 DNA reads TGTGCCAGCAGCCCAGGGCCTTCCTACGAGCAGTACTTC.

CDR3 residues: CASSPPRKVFYYEQYF. In DNA, the CDR3 is TGTGCCAGCAGTCCCCCAAGGAAGGTCTTCTACTACGAGCAGTACTTC. This chain connects TRBV2 to TRBJ2-7; D unresolved. Germline V gene data show CDR1 as SNHLY and CDR2 as FYNNEI. This CDR3 has 16 amino acids. Trimming removed 5 bases from V and 3 bases from J, with 20 bases in between.

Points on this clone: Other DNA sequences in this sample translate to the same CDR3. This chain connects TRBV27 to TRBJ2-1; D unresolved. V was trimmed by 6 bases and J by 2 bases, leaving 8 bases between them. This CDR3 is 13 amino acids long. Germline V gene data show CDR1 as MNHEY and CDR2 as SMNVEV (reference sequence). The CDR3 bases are TGTGCCAGCAGCCGCGACCCCTACAATGAGCAGTTCTTC. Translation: CASSRDPYNEQFF.

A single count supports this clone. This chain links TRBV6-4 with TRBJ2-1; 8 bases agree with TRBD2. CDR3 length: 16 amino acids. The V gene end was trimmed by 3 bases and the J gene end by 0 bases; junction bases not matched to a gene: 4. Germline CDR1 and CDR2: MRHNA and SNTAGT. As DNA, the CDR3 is TGTGCCAGCAGTGATTCCGGGACTAGCTCCTACAATGAGCAGTTCTTC. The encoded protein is CASSDSGTSSYNEQFF.

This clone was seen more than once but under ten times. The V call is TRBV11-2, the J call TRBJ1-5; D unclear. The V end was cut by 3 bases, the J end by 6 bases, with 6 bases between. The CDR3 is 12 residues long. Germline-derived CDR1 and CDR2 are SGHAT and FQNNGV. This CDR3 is CASSLVGQPQHF. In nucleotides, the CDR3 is TGTGCCAGCAGCTTGGTAGGTCAGCCCCAGCATTTT.

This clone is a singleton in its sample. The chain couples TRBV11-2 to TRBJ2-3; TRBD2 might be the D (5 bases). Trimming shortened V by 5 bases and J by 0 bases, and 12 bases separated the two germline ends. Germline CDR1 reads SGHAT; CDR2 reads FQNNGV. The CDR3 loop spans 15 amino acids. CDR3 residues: CASSPRVTSTDTQYF. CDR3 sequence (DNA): TGTGCCAGCAGCCCGCGGGTAACAAGCACAGATACGCAGTATTTT.

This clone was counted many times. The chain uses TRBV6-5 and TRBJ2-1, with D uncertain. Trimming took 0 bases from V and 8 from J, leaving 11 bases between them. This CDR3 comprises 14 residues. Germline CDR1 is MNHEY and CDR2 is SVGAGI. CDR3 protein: CASSYSNSFDEQFF. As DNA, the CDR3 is TGTGCCAGCAGTTACTCGAACAGCTTCGATGAGCAGTTCTTC.

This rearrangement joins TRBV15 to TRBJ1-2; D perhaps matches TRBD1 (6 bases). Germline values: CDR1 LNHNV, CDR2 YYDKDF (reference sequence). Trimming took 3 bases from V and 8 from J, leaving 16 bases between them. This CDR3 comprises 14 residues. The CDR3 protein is CATSSRGMIGGYTF. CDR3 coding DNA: TGTGCCACCAGCAGCAGGGGAATGATAGGAGGCTACACCTTC.

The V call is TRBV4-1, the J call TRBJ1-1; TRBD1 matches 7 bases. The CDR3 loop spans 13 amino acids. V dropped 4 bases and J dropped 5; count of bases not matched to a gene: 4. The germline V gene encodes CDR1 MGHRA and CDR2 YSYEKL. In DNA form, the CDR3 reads TGCGCCAGCAGCCTAAGGGACAGAACTGAAGCTTTCTTT. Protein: CASSLRDRTEAFF.

The CDR3 DNA reads as TGTGCCAGCAGTTTTCGAATGTCCTACGAGCAGTACTTC. Translating it yields CASSFRMSYEQYF. The chain links TRBV6-5 to TRBJ2-7, with D hard to call. Germline V gives CDR1 MNHEY, CDR2 SVGAGI. The CDR3 sequence is 13 residues long. V was shortened by 4 bases and J by 1 base, with 8 bases between the two germline ends.

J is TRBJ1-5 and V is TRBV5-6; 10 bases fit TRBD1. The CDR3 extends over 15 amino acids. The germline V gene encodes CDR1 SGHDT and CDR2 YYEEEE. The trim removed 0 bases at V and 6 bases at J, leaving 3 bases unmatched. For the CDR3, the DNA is TGTGCCAGCAGCTTGGGGGACAGGGGATCTCAGCCCCAGCATTTT. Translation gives CASSLGDRGSQPQHF.

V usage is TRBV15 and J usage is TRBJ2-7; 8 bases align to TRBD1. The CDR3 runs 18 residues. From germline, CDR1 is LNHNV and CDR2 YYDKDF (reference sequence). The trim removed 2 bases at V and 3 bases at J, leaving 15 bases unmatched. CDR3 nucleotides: TGTGCCACCAGCAGATTCCGTAGGGACAGGAGGGATGGCTACGAGCAGTACTTC. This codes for CATSRFRRDRRDGYEQYF.

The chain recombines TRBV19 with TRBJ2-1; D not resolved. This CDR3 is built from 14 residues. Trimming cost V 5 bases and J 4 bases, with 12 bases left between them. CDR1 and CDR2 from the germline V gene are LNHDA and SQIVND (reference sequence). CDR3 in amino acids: CASSLPGGYNEQFF. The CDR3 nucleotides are TGTGCCAGTAGTTTGCCGGGCGGTTACAATGAGCAGTTCTTC.

In DNA form, the CDR3 reads TGCGCCAGCAGCCAAGACGCCCGATACTCTGGAAACACCATATATTTT. The encoded protein is CASSQDARYSGNTIYF. The chain employs TRBV4-3 and TRBJ1-3, with no clear D. Germline assignment: CDR1 LGHNA and CDR2 YSLEER. The length of the CDR3 is 16 residues. V dropped 0 bases and J dropped 0 bases, with 9 bases sitting between them.

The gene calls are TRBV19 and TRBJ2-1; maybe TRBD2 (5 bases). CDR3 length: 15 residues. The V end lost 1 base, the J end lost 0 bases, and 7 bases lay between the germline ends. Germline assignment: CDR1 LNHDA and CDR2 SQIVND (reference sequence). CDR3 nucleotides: TGTGCCAGTAGTATAGGGACTTTCTCCTACAATGAGCAGTTCTTC. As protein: CASSIGTFSYNEQFF.

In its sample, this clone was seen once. CDR3 bases: TGTGCCAGCAGTTATGACCCATCCTACAATGAGCAGTTCTTC. This sequence encodes CASSYDPSYNEQFF. This chain joins TRBV6-5 and TRBJ2-1; D uncertain. This CDR3 region has 14 residues. CDR1 MNHEY and CDR2 SVGAGI come from the germline V gene. V was shortened by 3 bases and J by 1 base, with 7 bases between the two germline ends.

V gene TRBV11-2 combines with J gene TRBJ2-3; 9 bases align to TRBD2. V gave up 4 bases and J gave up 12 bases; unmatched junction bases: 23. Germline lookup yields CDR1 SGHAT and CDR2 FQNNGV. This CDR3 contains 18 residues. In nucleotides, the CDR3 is TGTGCCAGCAGCTCAGTAGAGGGCTGGCGGGAGGGCCATAAGTTTCAGTATTTT. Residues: CASSSVEGWREGHKFQYF.

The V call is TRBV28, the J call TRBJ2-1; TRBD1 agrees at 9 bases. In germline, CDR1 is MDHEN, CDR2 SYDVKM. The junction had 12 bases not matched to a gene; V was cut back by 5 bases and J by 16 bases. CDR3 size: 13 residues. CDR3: CASSGDFGQGKFF. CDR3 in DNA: TGTGCCAGCAGTGGAGACTTCGGACAGGGGAAATTCTTC.

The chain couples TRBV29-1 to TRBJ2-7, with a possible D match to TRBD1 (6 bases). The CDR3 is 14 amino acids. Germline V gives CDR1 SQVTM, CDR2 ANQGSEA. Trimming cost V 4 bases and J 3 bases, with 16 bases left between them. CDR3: CSVVGQQTHYEQYF. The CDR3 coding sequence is TGCAGCGTTGTAGGACAGCAGACTCACTACGAGCAGTACTTC.

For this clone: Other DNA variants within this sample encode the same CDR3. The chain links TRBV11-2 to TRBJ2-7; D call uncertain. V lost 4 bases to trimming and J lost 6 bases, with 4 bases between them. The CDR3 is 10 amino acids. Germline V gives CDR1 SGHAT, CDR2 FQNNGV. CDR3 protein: CASSSSEQYF. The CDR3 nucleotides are TGTGCCAGCAGCTCAAGCGAGCAGTACTTC.

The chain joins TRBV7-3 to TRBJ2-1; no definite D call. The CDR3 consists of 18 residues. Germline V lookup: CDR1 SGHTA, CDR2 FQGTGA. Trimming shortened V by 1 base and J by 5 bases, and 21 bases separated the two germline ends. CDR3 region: CASSLNGGEYQNNNEQFF. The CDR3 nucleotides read TGTGCCAGCAGCTTAAATGGTGGCGAATATCAGAATAACAATGAGCAGTTCTTC.

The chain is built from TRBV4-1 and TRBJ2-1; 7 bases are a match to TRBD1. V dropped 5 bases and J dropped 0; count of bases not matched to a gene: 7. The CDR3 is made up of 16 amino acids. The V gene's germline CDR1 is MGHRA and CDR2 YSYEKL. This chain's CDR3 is CASSDTRGPSYNEQFF. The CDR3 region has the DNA TGCGCCAGCAGCGATACGAGGGGGCCCTCCTACAATGAGCAGTTCTTC.